Shown below are 18 T cell receptor beta chains from a single sample sequenced in a study of cytomegalovirus exposure and HLA in healthy donors. Some clones are missing from TCRdb's copy, which holds only in-frame ones; the method was immunoSEQ multiplex PCR. The sample lists about 170,000 clones, about nine tenths occurring once. Sequencing input: PBMCs. The receptor source for this set is a woman in her thirties in good health and CMV-seronegative.

The chain employs TRBV10-3 and TRBJ1-3, with D possibly being TRBD1 (5 bases). V gave up 0 bases and J gave up 4 bases, with 10 bases separating them. From germline, CDR1 is ENHRY and CDR2 SYGVKD. The CDR3 is 15 residues long. DNA for the CDR3: TGTGCCATCAGTGAGTCGGCCGGGACCGGAAACACCATATATTTT. Its protein is CAISESAGTGNTIYF.

Written as DNA, the CDR3 is TGTGCCAGCAGCATTACTAGCGGAAGCACAGATACGCAGTATTTT. This translates into CASSITSGSTDTQYF. This rearrangement joins TRBV9 to TRBJ2-3, with 8 nucleotides matching TRBD2. In germline, CDR1 is SGDLS, CDR2 YYNGEE. The V and J ends lost 4 bases and 0 bases, in that order; junction bases with no gene match: 4. This CDR3 is built from 15 residues. The whole variable domain, remainder taken from reference TRBV9 and TRBJ2-3, is DSGVTQTPKHLITATGQRVTLRCSPRSGDLSVYWYQQSLDQGLQFLIQYYNGEERAKGNILERFSAQQFPDLHSELNLSSLELGDSALYFCASSITSGSTDTQYFGPGTRLTVL.

The chain uses TRBV5-6 and TRBJ1-2, with D maybe TRBD1 (6 bases). Trimming took off 0 bases at V and 4 bases at J, with 10 bases between the two ends. Germline V gene sequence: CDR1 SGHDT, CDR2 YYEEEE. CDR3 length: 14 residues. CDR3 loop: CASSLGQDVYGYTF. CDR3 coding DNA: TGTGCCAGCAGCTTGGGACAGGATGTCTATGGCTACACCTTC.

The J gene is TRBJ2-7, the V gene TRBV6-1; D ambiguous. This CDR3 comprises 14 residues. V was trimmed by 2 bases and J by 9 bases, leaving 17 bases between them. CDR1 MNHNS and CDR2 SASEGT come from the germline V gene. Written as DNA, the CDR3 is TGTGCCAGCAGTGAATCGTTGCCTGAGGAAACGCAGTACTTC. Translated, it gives CASSESLPEETQYF.

V is TRBV30 and J is TRBJ2-5; D is undetermined. This CDR3 spans 11 amino acids. V lost 3 bases and J 3 bases, leaving 5 bases between the germline ends. The germline gives CDR1 GTSNPN, CDR2 SVGIG (reference sequence). The CDR3 region is CAWRAEETQYF. The CDR3 DNA reads as TGTGCCTGGAGGGCCGAAGAGACCCAGTACTTC.

The chain couples TRBV7-2 to TRBJ2-2, with D tentatively TRBD1 (5 bases). This CDR3 has 14 amino acids. Trimming pared 2 bases from V and 7 bases from J, leaving 11 bases between. CDR1 SGHTA and CDR2 FQGNSA come from the germline V gene. The CDR3 sequence: CASSLRLQGGELFF. The CDR3 nucleotides are TGTGCCAGCAGCTTACGATTGCAGGGCGGGGAGCTGTTTTTT.

The V and J genes are TRBV29-1 and TRBJ2-3, with D perhaps matching TRBD1 (6 bases). Trimming pared 2 bases from V and 2 bases from J, leaving 20 bases between. CDR1 is SQVTM and CDR2 is ANQGSEA in the germline V gene. CDR3 size: 17 residues. CDR3 bases: TGCAGCGTTGAATGGGGTTGGGGGACAACCAACACAGATACGCAGTATTTT. It codes for CSVEWGWGTTNTDTQYF.

This chain links TRBV5-1 with TRBJ1-1; D perhaps matches TRBD1 (6 bases). This CDR3 is built from 15 residues. V shed 4 bases and J shed 2 bases, with 15 bases lying between them. CDR1 is SGHRS, CDR2 YFSETQ, per germline. Here the CDR3 reads CASSPQQGLNTEAFF. As DNA, the CDR3 is TGCGCCAGCAGCCCCCAACAGGGACTAAACACTGAAGCTTTCTTT.

The DNA for the CDR3 is TGTGCCAGCAGTGAATATAAGGGGGCGGCCTATGGCTACACCTTC. This codes for CASSEYKGAAYGYTF. This chain joins TRBV25-1 and TRBJ1-2; 7 nucleotides align to TRBD1. Germline loops: CDR1 MGHDK, CDR2 SYGVNS. Trimming at V came to 0 bases and at J to 4 bases, leaving 5 bases not matched to a gene. CDR3 length equals 15 residues.

V and J are TRBV14 and TRBJ2-7; a weak D match, TRBD1 (6 bases). Trimming took off 1 base at V and 1 base at J, with 8 bases between the two ends. CDR1 SGHDN and CDR2 FVKESK come from the germline V gene. The CDR3 is 14 residues long. The chain's CDR3 is CASSQGGPSYEQYF. DNA for the CDR3: TGTGCCAGCAGCCAAGGGGGGCCTTCCTACGAGCAGTACTTC. Using reference TRBV14 and TRBJ2-7 for the parts outside the CDR3, the full variable domain is EAGVTQFPSHSVIEKGQTVTLRCDPISGHDNLYWYRRVMGKEIKFLLHFVKESKQDESGMPNNRFLAERTGGTYSTLKVQPAELEDSGVYFCASSQGGPSYEQYFGPGTRLTVT.

V and J are TRBV6-4 and TRBJ2-2; 11 nucleotides match TRBD2. This CDR3 spans 16 amino acids. The germline CDR1 and CDR2 sequences are MRHNA and SNTAGT. Trimming cost V 1 base and J 6 bases; bases outside gene matches: 4. The CDR3 protein is CASSDYPSGRPGELFF. CDR3 nucleotide sequence: TGTGCCAGCAGTGACTATCCTAGCGGGAGGCCCGGGGAGCTGTTTTTT.

V is TRBV28 and J is TRBJ2-1, with D uncertain. V was trimmed by 3 bases and J by 1 base, leaving 7 bases between them. Per the germline V gene, CDR1 is MDHEN and CDR2 is SYDVKM. This CDR3 has 14 amino acids. CDR3 loop: CASSFGDSYNEQFF. CDR3 in DNA: TGTGCCAGCAGTTTTGGGGATTCCTACAATGAGCAGTTCTTC. The full variable domain, its missing parts supplied by reference TRBV28 and TRBJ2-1, is DVKVTQSSRYLVKRTGEKVFLECVQDMDHENMFWYRQDPGLGLRLIYFSYDVKMKEKGDIPEGYSVSREKKERFSLILESASTNQTSMYLCASSFGDSYNEQFFGPGTRLTVL.

V usage is TRBV29-1 and J usage is TRBJ2-7, with TRBD1 as a possible D gene (5 bases). The CDR3 loop spans 14 amino acids. The V and J ends lost 2 bases and 4 bases respectively, with 15 bases between them. CDR1 and CDR2 from the germline V gene are SQVTM and ANQGSEA. In DNA form, the CDR3 reads TGCAGCGTTGAAAGGTCAGGTAAGGGGTACGAGCAGTACTTC. Its protein is CSVERSGKGYEQYF.

The chain is built from TRBV7-8 and TRBJ2-5; no reliable D call. The CDR3 covers 13 residues. V lost 1 base and J lost 5, with 8 bases in between. Per germline, CDR1 SGHVS and CDR2 FQNEAQ. The CDR3 region is CASSLVSVETQYF. The CDR3 coding sequence is TGTGCCAGCAGCTTAGTATCGGTGGAGACCCAGTACTTC.

The chain employs TRBV7-9 and TRBJ1-4; 7 bases are shared with TRBD1. This CDR3 has 11 amino acids. Germline V gene sequence: CDR1 SEHNR, CDR2 FQNEAQ (reference sequence). The trim removed 6 bases at V and 13 bases at J, leaving 5 bases unmatched. In DNA, the CDR3 is TGTGCCAGCAGGACAGGGACACTACTGTTTTTT. It codes for CASRTGTLLFF.

The J gene is TRBJ1-5, the V gene TRBV10-3, with a tentative D call TRBD1 (6 bases). The CDR3 length is 13 residues. The V end lost 5 bases, the J end lost 3 bases, and 8 bases lay between the germline ends. Per the germline V gene, CDR1 is ENHRY and CDR2 is SYGVKD. CDR3 nucleotides: TGTGCCATCAGTCAGGGGATCAATCAGCCCCAGCATTTT. Its protein product is CAISQGINQPQHF.

This clone was counted between two and nine times. This rearrangement joins TRBV2 to TRBJ1-2, with no clear D. The CDR3 has 12 residues. V lost 7 bases and J 2 bases, leaving 8 bases between the germline ends. Per germline, CDR1 SNHLY and CDR2 FYNNEI. CDR3 sequence (DNA): TGTGCCAGCAAAACGGAAAACTATGGCTACACCTTC. Its protein product is CASKTENYGYTF.

This chain connects TRBV14 to TRBJ2-5; TRBD2 matches at 10 bases. The CDR3 consists of 16 residues. Germline CDR1 SGHDN, CDR2 FVKESK. Unmatched junction bases numbered 9, after V lost 4 bases and J lost 4 bases. The DNA for the CDR3 is TGTGCCAGCAGCCCCCTAAGCGGGAGGGCGGGAGAGACCCAGTACTTC. Translation: CASSPLSGRAGETQYF.